The present TCR beta chain was sequenced within a study of cytomegalovirus exposure and HLA in healthy donors. Researchers ran the PCR with 60 Vbeta and 13 Jbeta primers. Data came from immunoSEQ multiplex PCR; TCRdb stores just in-frame clones and leaves some out. Of 150,000 to 200,000 clones in the sample, 68% were seen once. Study-wide points: Highly shared sequence variants in one cluster were likely a sequencing artifact.

Note on this clone: Its specificity is unknown.

J was trimmed by 3 bases and V by 8 bases; bases with no gene match: 6. The germline CDR1 and CDR2 sequences are MNHNY and SVGAGI (reference sequence). This CDR3 region has 14 residues. Sequenced input: PBMCs. The TCR originated in a woman aged 18-29 years in good health and CMV-seropositive. The chain couples TRBV6-6 to TRBJ2-7; 11 bases match TRBD2. In nucleotides, the CDR3 is TGTGCCAGCCTCCCGCTAGCGGGGGGCTACGAGCAGTACTTC. As protein: CASLPLAGGYEQYF.